This T cell receptor (beta chain) was identified during a study of shared clonotypes between healthy human individuals. The assay was immunoSEQ multiplex PCR, and TCRdb's table has in-frame clones only and misses some. The table includes about 1 million clones, 65% to 75% detected once. The CDR3 is 12 amino acids. Per the germline V gene, CDR1 is MGHRA and CDR2 is YSYEKL. V gave up 0 bases and J gave up 6 bases, with 3 bases separating them. The V and J genes are TRBV4-1 and TRBJ2-1; D uncertain. Sequencing used memory CD4+ T cells sorted from blood. Subset of the sample: CD45RA-negative fraction. This TCR came from a man aged 18 to 30 in good health. The DNA of the CDR3 is TGCGCCAGCAGCCAAGATCTCAATGAGCAGTTCTTC. Translated: CASSQDLNEQFF.